The T cell receptor (beta chain) under discussion was sequenced for a study of blood T cell repertoires in COVID-19. This CDR3 spans 16 amino acids. V was clipped by 1 base and J by 2 bases, with 13 bases between them. The germline gives CDR1 SEHNR, CDR2 FQNEAQ (reference sequence). Sequenced by immunoSEQ multiplex PCR; TCRdb stores in-frame clones only, minus some. The sample records some 110,000 clones, about 85% being singletons. The source material was peripheral blood. This chain uses TRBV7-9 with TRBJ2-3; maybe TRBD2 (5 bases). This receptor was taken from a man in his forties with acute or convalescent COVID-19. The CDR3 DNA reads as TGTGCCAGCAGCTTAGGGAGGACCTACAACACAGATACGCAGTATTTT. It translates to CASSLGRTYNTDTQYF.